The 10 T cell receptor beta chains reported below all come from one sample, sequenced in a study of graft-versus-host responses after intestinal transplantation (dated by TCRdb to the early 2020s). Library method: the immunoSEQ multiplex PCR assay. TCRdb retrieved this table from immuneACCESS and kept in-frame rearrangements only. Not all clones are present; in checked studies, unresolved V genes account for under half, and no reason is known for the remainder. For this sample there are some 70,000 clones; roughly 92% appear just once. The top ten constitute roughly 6.3% of the sample. Here the sequenced sample was bone marrow, taken almost 750 days after intestinal transplantation. All receptors derive from a human patient who received an intestinal transplant, so some T cells may come from the graft donor.

CDR3 sequence (DNA): TGCGCCAGCCGGGACAACAGGGCCACCGGGGAGCTGTTTTTT. Translation gives CASRDNRATGELFF. The rearrangement joins TRBV5-1 to TRBJ2-2, with TRBD1 as a possible D gene (6 bases). Germline lookup yields CDR1 SGHRS and CDR2 YFSETQ. This CDR3 is 14 amino acids long. Trimming stripped 7 bases from V and 4 bases from J, with 14 bases between.

The chain has TRBV2 and TRBJ2-1; D call uncertain. V was shortened by 4 bases and J by 0 bases, with 10 bases between the two germline ends. This CDR3 has 15 residues. Germline loops: CDR1 SNHLY, CDR2 FYNNEI. The CDR3 reads CASSAGGTSYNEQFF. CDR3 DNA: TGTGCCAGCAGTGCGGGCGGTACCTCCTACAATGAGCAGTTCTTC.

The rearrangement uses TRBV5-6 and TRBJ2-3; 8 bases line up with TRBD2. Per germline, CDR1 SGHDT and CDR2 YYEEEE. The CDR3 is 15 residues long. J was trimmed by 4 bases and V by 4 bases; bases with no gene match: 8. CDR3 sequence: CASSLPGTSSDTQYF. The CDR3 DNA is TGTGCCAGCAGCCTACCCGGGACTAGTTCAGATACGCAGTATTTT.

The V gene is TRBV6-5, the J gene TRBJ2-5; 11 bases match TRBD2. The germline CDR1 and CDR2 sequences are MNHEY and SVGAGI. The CDR3 contains 15 residues. With V trimmed by 2 bases and J by 5 bases, 4 bases remained unmatched. The CDR3 DNA follows: TGTGCCAGCAGTTACCTAGCGGGAGGAAGCGAGACCCAGTACTTC. Translation: CASSYLAGGSETQYF.

The chain has TRBV6-1 and TRBJ1-6; no definite D call. Per the germline V gene, CDR1 is MNHNS and CDR2 is SASEGT. V lost 7 bases to trimming and J lost 10 bases, with 14 bases between them. The CDR3 is 13 residues long. The DNA of the CDR3 is TGTGCCAGCATCCGTGGCTACTTGTCACCCCTCCACTTT. This encodes CASIRGYLSPLHF.

V is TRBV19 and J is TRBJ1-2, with D tentatively TRBD1 (6 bases). The V gene's germline CDR1 is LNHDA and CDR2 SQIVND (reference sequence). The CDR3 totals 15 residues. V was trimmed by 3 bases and J by 3 bases, leaving 14 bases between them. Here the CDR3 DNA reads TGTGCCAGTAGTATGATCAGCAGGGGCGACTATGGCTACACCTTC. It codes for CASSMISRGDYGYTF.

The chain carries TRBV7-9 and TRBJ1-2; D is uncertain. Trimming removed 1 base from V and 8 bases from J, with 11 bases in between. Looked up from germline, CDR1 is SEHNR and CDR2 is FQNEAQ (reference sequence). This CDR3 comprises 13 residues. The CDR3 nucleotides read TGTGCCAGCAGCTTAGGAGAGCTAAGAGGCTACACCTTC. Translation gives CASSLGELRGYTF.

A few counts support this clone. V is TRBV9 and J is TRBJ1-6; D remains unclear. CDR1 is SGDLS and CDR2 is YYNGEE in the germline V gene. The CDR3 consists of 14 residues. V was cut by 4 bases and J by 11 bases, with 16 bases left in between. The CDR3 DNA follows: TGTGCCAGCAGCCAGAGGAGGGCCGGCACACCCCTCCACTTT. As protein: CASSQRRAGTPLHF.

This clone appeared a single time. CDR3 loop: CASSVETGNQPQHF. The CDR3 nucleotides read TGTGCCAGCAGTGTGGAGACAGGGAATCAGCCCCAGCATTTT. The chain carries TRBV6-1 and TRBJ1-5; 7 bases agree with TRBD1. The CDR3 runs 14 residues. V shed 4 bases, J shed 4 bases, and the junction held 4 bases outside the gene matches. Germline assignment: CDR1 MNHNS and CDR2 SASEGT.

The chain combines TRBV5-5 with TRBJ1-1; D is unresolved. The V gene lost 1 base and the J gene lost 5 bases, with 6 bases spanning the gap. CDR1 and CDR2 from the germline V gene are SGHKS and YYEKEE (reference sequence). This CDR3 is 12 amino acids long. CDR3 DNA: TGTGCCAGCAGCTTGTCTGGGACTGAAGCTTTCTTT. Its translation: CASSLSGTEAFF.